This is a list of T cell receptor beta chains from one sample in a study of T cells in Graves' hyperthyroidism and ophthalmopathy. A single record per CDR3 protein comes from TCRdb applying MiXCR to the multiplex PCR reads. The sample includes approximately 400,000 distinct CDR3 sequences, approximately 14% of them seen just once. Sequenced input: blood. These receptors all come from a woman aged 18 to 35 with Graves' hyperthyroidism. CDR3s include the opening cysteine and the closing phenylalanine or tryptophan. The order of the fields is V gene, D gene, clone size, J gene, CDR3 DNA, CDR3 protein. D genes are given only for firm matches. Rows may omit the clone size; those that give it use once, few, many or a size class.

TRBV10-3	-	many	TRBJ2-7	TGTGCCATCAGTAGTTGGGGGCTAGACGAGCAGTACTTC	CAISSWGLDEQYF
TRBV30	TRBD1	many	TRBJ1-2	TGTGCCTCACAGGGGCTGCAAGCTAACTATGGCTACACCTTC	CASQGLQANYGYTF
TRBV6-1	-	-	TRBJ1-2	TGTGCCAGCACCTCCGCGGGGGACACCTATGGCTACACCTTC	CASTSAGDTYGYTF
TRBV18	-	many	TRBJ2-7	TGTGCCAGCGGAGACTCCTACGAGCAGTACTTC	CASGDSYEQYF
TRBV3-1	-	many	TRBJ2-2	TGTGCCAGCAGCCACCGAGGGCACGCCGGGGAGCTGTTTTTT	CASSHRGHAGELFF
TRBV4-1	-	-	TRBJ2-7	TGCGCCAGCAGCCAAGTGGAGGGGGCCTACGAGCAGTACTTC	CASSQVEGAYEQYF
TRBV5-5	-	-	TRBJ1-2	TGTGCCAGCAGCGTGACAGTTTTGACATGGGATGGCTACATCTTC	CASSVTVLTWDGYIF
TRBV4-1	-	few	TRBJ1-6	TGCGCCAGCAGCCAAAAGAATTCACCCCTCCACTTT	CASSQKNSPLHF
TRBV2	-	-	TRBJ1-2	TGTGCCAGCAGTGATTTTGAAAGGGCAGGGCATGGCTACACCTTC	CASSDFERAGHGYTF
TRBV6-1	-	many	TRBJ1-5	TGTGCCAGCAGTGAAGGGCATTTAGGCGGGGAGCCCCAGCATTTT	CASSEGHLGGEPQHF
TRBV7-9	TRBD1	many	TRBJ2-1	TGTGCCAGCAGCGGCGACAGGGGGCATTACAATGAGCAGTTCTTC	CASSGDRGHYNEQFF
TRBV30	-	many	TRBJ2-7	TGTGCCATCGAGGGTGACCCCGGGGTGGTCGAGCAGTACTTC	CAIEGDPGVVEQYF
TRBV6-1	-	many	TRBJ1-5	TGTGCCAGCAGTTCGTTTCTGGGTGCCAATCAGCCCCAGCATTTT	CASSSFLGANQPQHF
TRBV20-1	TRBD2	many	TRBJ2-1	TGCAGTGCGGGGGGACTAGCGGGAGTAGGTGAGCAGTTCTTC	CSAGGLAGVGEQFF
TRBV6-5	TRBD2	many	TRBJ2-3	TGTGCCAGCAGTTACGCGGGGGGATCCACAGATACGCAGTATTTT	CASSYAGGSTDTQYF
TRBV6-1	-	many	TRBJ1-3	TGTGCCAGCAGTGTACAGGGAAACACCATATATTTT	CASSVQGNTIYF
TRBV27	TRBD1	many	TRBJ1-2	TGTGCCAGCAGTTTCGCCTGGACAGGGGGGTCGGGTGGCTACACCTTC	CASSFAWTGGSGGYTF
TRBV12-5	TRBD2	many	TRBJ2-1	TGTGCTAGTGGTTCGGGGACTAGCGGGAGCTACAATGAGCAGTTCTTC	CASGSGTSGSYNEQFF
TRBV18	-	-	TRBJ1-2	TGTGCCAGCTCACCGAGCAGGGACTATGGCTACACCTTC	CASSPSRDYGYTF
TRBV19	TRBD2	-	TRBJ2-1	TGTGCCAGTAGTATAGCCCCGCCTAGCGGGATACAGTTCTTC	CASSIAPPSGIQFF
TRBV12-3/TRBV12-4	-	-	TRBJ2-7	TGTGCCAGCAGCTCTTCGGAAAGCTCCTACGAGCAGTACTTC	CASSSSESSYEQYF
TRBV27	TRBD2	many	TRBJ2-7	TGTGCCAGCAGTGCAGGACTAGCGGGAGGGCAGTACTTC	CASSAGLAGGQYF